Each of the 26 T cell receptor beta chains below was sequenced from the same sample in a study of cytomegalovirus exposure and HLA in healthy donors. The PCR used 60 Vbeta and 13 Jbeta primers. Sequenced by immunoSEQ multiplex PCR; TCRdb stores in-frame clones only, minus some. The table lists 150,000 or so clones, more than 70% of them singletons. Material for sequencing was PBMCs. The receptor source for this set is a man aged 45 to 65 in good health and CMV-seronegative.

This clone showed up just once. The chain recombines TRBV4-1 with TRBJ1-5; D gene ambiguous. Looked up from germline, CDR1 is MGHRA and CDR2 is YSYEKL. With 0 bases removed from V and 4 bases from J, the gap between germline ends came to 7 bases. The CDR3 consists of 14 residues. CDR3 loop: CASSQESLNQPQHF. Written as DNA, the CDR3 is TGCGCCAGCAGCCAAGAGAGTTTAAATCAGCCCCAGCATTTT.

This rearrangement joins TRBV5-1 to TRBJ1-1; D not resolved. Germline V gene data show CDR1 as SGHRS and CDR2 as YFSETQ. The length of the CDR3 is 13 residues. With 4 bases removed from V and 5 bases from J, the gap between germline ends came to 12 bases. In nucleotides, the CDR3 is TGCGCCAGCAGCGCGGGCGAGGGAACTGAAGCTTTCTTT. The encoded protein is CASSAGEGTEAFF.

The chain employs TRBV2 and TRBJ2-1; 11 bases are a match to TRBD2. This CDR3 has 13 amino acids. The trim removed 6 bases at V and 5 bases at J, leaving 0 bases unmatched. Per the germline V gene, CDR1 is SNHLY and CDR2 is FYNNEI. CDR3 coding DNA: TGTGCCAGCAGGGGACTAGCGGACAATGAGCAGTTCTTC. Protein sequence: CASRGLADNEQFF.

V usage is TRBV25-1 and J usage is TRBJ2-1, with 9 nucleotides matching TRBD2. Germline V gene sequence: CDR1 MGHDK, CDR2 SYGVNS. The V segment lost 7 bases and the J segment 7 bases; nucleotides outside the gene matches: 11. The CDR3 is 15 residues long. CDR3 nucleotide sequence: TGTGCCAGCACCCGTTCTAGCGGGGTTCAAAATGAGCAGTTCTTC. This translates into CASTRSSGVQNEQFF. Full variable domain (remainder filled in from reference TRBV25-1 and TRBJ2-1): EADIYQTPRYLVIGTGKKITLECSQTMGHDKMYWYQQDPGMELHLIHYSYGVNSTEKGDLSSESTVSRIRTEHFPLTLESARPSHTSQYLCASTRSSGVQNEQFFGPGTRLTVL.

The chain is built from TRBV5-1 and TRBJ2-3, with 11 positions matching TRBD1. Germline loops: CDR1 SGHRS, CDR2 YFSETQ. CDR3 length: 15 residues. V lost 2 bases, J lost 6 bases, and 5 bases stayed unmatched. DNA for the CDR3: TGCGCCAGCAGCTTTGGCAGGGACAGGGGGGATACGCAGTATTTT. Its protein is CASSFGRDRGDTQYF.

The gene calls are TRBV30 and TRBJ1-6; 9 positions agree with TRBD1. The CDR3 loop spans 15 amino acids. In germline, CDR1 is GTSNPN, CDR2 SVGIG (reference sequence). V gave up 1 base and J gave up 8 bases; unmatched junction bases: 6. CDR3 region: CAWSGFRQGDSPLHF. DNA of the CDR3: TGTGCCTGGAGTGGTTTTCGACAGGGGGATTCACCCCTCCACTTT.

The rearrangement links TRBV19 to TRBJ1-2; 10 positions agree with TRBD1. Per germline, CDR1 LNHDA and CDR2 SQIVND (reference sequence). This CDR3 has 13 residues. Losses at the gene ends were 3 bases for V and 8 bases for J; bases not matched to a gene: 3. The CDR3 here is CASSMTGGGGYTF. In DNA form, the CDR3 reads TGTGCCAGTAGTATGACAGGGGGCGGAGGCTACACCTTC.

The chain is built from TRBV15 and TRBJ1-5; TRBD1 might be the D (6 bases). Germline-derived CDR1 and CDR2 are LNHNV and YYDKDF (reference sequence). Trimming removed 5 bases at V and 4 bases at J, with 15 bases between. The CDR3 consists of 15 residues. The CDR3 here is CATSLSNRENQPQHF. CDR3 DNA sequence: TGTGCCACCAGCCTATCAAACAGGGAAAATCAGCCCCAGCATTTT.

This clone was found a few times. This sequence joins TRBV14 and TRBJ2-3; TRBD2 matches 10 bases. The V segment lost 3 bases and the J segment 2 bases; nucleotides outside the gene matches: 5. Germline V gene data show CDR1 as SGHDN and CDR2 as FVKESK. This CDR3 comprises 16 residues. CDR3 amino acids: CASSQIAGGLTDTQYF. CDR3 DNA sequence: TGTGCCAGCAGCCAGATAGCGGGAGGACTCACAGATACGCAGTATTTT.

The chain recombines TRBV7-2 with TRBJ1-4, with no clear D. With 6 bases removed from V and 5 bases from J, the gap between germline ends came to 16 bases. Germline CDR1 SGHTA, CDR2 FQGNSA. This CDR3 has 15 amino acids. The CDR3 is CASRRSAGENEKLFF. DNA of the CDR3: TGTGCCAGCAGACGTTCGGCCGGGGAAAATGAAAAACTGTTTTTT.

V usage is TRBV7-9 and J usage is TRBJ2-1, with 12 bases fitting TRBD2. Per germline, CDR1 SEHNR and CDR2 FQNEAQ (reference sequence). The CDR3 sequence is 16 residues long. V lost 2 bases, J lost 6 bases, and 5 bases stayed unmatched. CDR3 DNA sequence: TGTGCCAGCAGCTTACTACTAGCGGGAGGCGTCAATGAGCAGTTCTTC. This codes for CASSLLLAGGVNEQFF.

The chain has TRBV12-5 and TRBJ2-7; 9 nucleotides line up with TRBD1. V lost 5 bases and J lost 4; bases outside the gene matches: 15. Germline assignment: CDR1 LGHNT and CDR2 FRNRAP. CDR3 size: 17 residues. The CDR3 region is CASGPSRTGTGLYEQYF. The DNA for the CDR3 is TGTGCTAGTGGTCCCTCTCGCACCGGGACAGGGCTTTACGAGCAGTACTTC.

The genes are TRBV2 and TRBJ1-6; 8 nucleotides match TRBD1. V trimming: 3 bases; J trimming: 8 bases; junction bases outside the gene matches: 6. The CDR3 totals 15 residues. The V gene's germline CDR1 is SNHLY and CDR2 FYNNEI. The CDR3 spells CASSDRLTGDSPLHF. CDR3 in DNA: TGTGCCAGCAGTGACCGTTTGACAGGGGATTCACCCCTCCACTTT.

The chain couples TRBV19 to TRBJ2-3; D uncertain. Germline V gives CDR1 LNHDA, CDR2 SQIVND (reference sequence). The CDR3 contains 18 residues. V was shortened by 6 bases and J by 1 base, with 23 bases between the two germline ends. CDR3 bases: TGTGCCAGTAGGAGATCCCCGCAACAAGTAGCTCGCACAGATACGCAGTATTTT. Its protein product is CASRRSPQQVARTDTQYF.

The chain is built from TRBV19 and TRBJ1-1, with D possibly TRBD1 on 5 matching bases. CDR1 LNHDA and CDR2 SQIVND come from the germline V gene (reference sequence). The CDR3 runs to 14 residues. The germline V and J ends were trimmed by 5 bases and 0 bases, with 10 bases remaining between them. The CDR3 sequence: CASSPQTVNTEAFF. CDR3 coding DNA: TGTGCCAGTAGTCCCCAGACAGTGAACACTGAAGCTTTCTTT.

The chain joins TRBV9 to TRBJ2-1; 7 bases align to TRBD1. After removal of 4 bases from V and 5 bases from J, the junction contained 9 bases not matched to a gene. Looked up from germline, CDR1 is SGDLS and CDR2 is YYNGEE. This CDR3 is 15 amino acids long. The chain's CDR3 is CASSFRGRVNNEQFF. Here the CDR3 DNA reads TGTGCCAGCAGCTTTAGGGGGCGTGTGAACAATGAGCAGTTCTTC.

V usage is TRBV7-9 and J usage is TRBJ1-5; 7 bases agree with TRBD1. J gave up 2 bases and V 2 bases, and 6 bases lay outside the gene matches. The CDR3 runs 16 residues. Germline-derived CDR1 and CDR2 are SEHNR and FQNEAQ (reference sequence). CDR3 nucleotide sequence: TGTGCCAGCAGCTTATCCCCAGGGGGAGGCAATCAGCCCCAGCATTTT. Amino acid sequence: CASSLSPGGGNQPQHF.

A few counts support this clone. The genes are TRBV6-5 and TRBJ1-1, with 7 bases matching TRBD1. CDR1 and CDR2 from the germline V gene are MNHEY and SVGAGI. J was trimmed by 1 base and V by 5 bases; bases with no gene match: 7. CDR3 length: 15 amino acids. CDR3 DNA sequence: TGTGCCAGCAGTAAGACAGGGACGAAGAACACTGAAGCTTTCTTT. This sequence encodes CASSKTGTKNTEAFF.

The chain uses TRBV7-9 and TRBJ2-7; 9 nucleotides line up with TRBD1. Per germline, CDR1 SEHNR and CDR2 FQNEAQ (reference sequence). Trimming removed 5 bases from V and 6 bases from J; junction bases left unmatched: 14. This CDR3 spans 16 amino acids. The chain's CDR3 is CASSPDAPGQGGEQYF. CDR3 nucleotide sequence: TGTGCCAGCAGCCCGGATGCGCCGGGACAGGGCGGCGAGCAGTACTTC.

The chain couples TRBV6-5 to TRBJ2-1; 8 bases agree with TRBD2. The germline V gene encodes CDR1 MNHEY and CDR2 SVGAGI. The CDR3 has 14 residues. Trimming at V came to 7 bases and at J to 6 bases, leaving 8 bases not matched to a gene. The CDR3 nucleotides are TGTGCCAGCACTGGGCAGCGGGAGCCCAATGAGCAGTTCTTC. Translating it yields CASTGQREPNEQFF.

The V and J genes are TRBV15 and TRBJ2-3, with a possible D match to TRBD2 (5 bases). Germline V gene sequence: CDR1 LNHNV, CDR2 YYDKDF (reference sequence). The CDR3 consists of 12 residues. V gave up 5 bases and J gave up 3 bases, with 6 bases separating them. The CDR3 region has the DNA TGTGCCACCAGCCGGGAAACAGATACGCAGTATTTT. It is translated as CATSRETDTQYF.

This chain connects TRBV7-9 to TRBJ1-4; 8 bases are a match to TRBD1. This CDR3 region has 13 residues. The V segment lost 11 bases and the J segment 3 bases; nucleotides outside the gene matches: 5. From germline, CDR1 is SEHNR and CDR2 FQNEAQ (reference sequence). The CDR3 loop is CAGTDRANEKLFF. For the CDR3, the DNA is TGTGCCGGGACGGACAGGGCTAATGAAAAACTGTTTTTT.

The V gene is TRBV30, the J gene TRBJ1-1, with D possibly being TRBD1 (5 bases). Trimming took off 3 bases at V and 0 bases at J, with 17 bases between the two ends. The CDR3 runs 16 residues. Germline assignment: CDR1 GTSNPN and CDR2 SVGIG (reference sequence). For the CDR3, the DNA is TGTGCCTGGAGCGCATCGAAAGGGGTTTTGAACACTGAAGCTTTCTTT. This codes for CAWSASKGVLNTEAFF.

The V and J genes are TRBV6-4 and TRBJ1-1; D call uncertain. The CDR3 spans 16 residues. Germline V gene lookup returns CDR1 MRHNA and CDR2 SNTAGT. Trimming removed 4 bases at V and 4 bases at J, with 19 bases between. The DNA for the CDR3 is TGTGCCAGCAGTGGGACCAGACCAGGAGGGATCACTGAAGCTTTCTTT. Translated: CASSGTRPGGITEAFF.

The rearrangement uses TRBV7-7 and TRBJ1-5, with D uncertain. CDR3 length: 14 amino acids. Germline V gives CDR1 SSHAT, CDR2 FNYEAQ (reference sequence). The CDR3 reads CAGEFWSSNQPQHF. The CDR3 DNA reads TGTGCTGGCGAATTCTGGAGTAGCAATCAGCCCCAGCATTTT.

Written as DNA, the CDR3 is TGTGCCAGCAGTGGAGTGAGCTACACCTTC. Its protein is CASSGVSYTF. The chain is built from TRBV2 and TRBJ1-2, with D uncertain. The CDR3 runs 10 residues. V was pared by 4 bases and J by 9 bases, with 6 bases between. CDR1 and CDR2 (germline): SNHLY, FYNNEI.